This T cell receptor beta chain was identified during a study of OX40 agonist ivuxolimab in advanced cancers. Notes on the research overall: The costimulatory receptor OX40 (CD134) was targeted by ivuxolimab, a fully human IgG2 agonistic monoclonal antibody. Intravenous ivuxolimab was administered to patients every 2 weeks at six dose levels: 0.01, 0.1, 0.3, 1.5, 3 and 10 mg/kg. Among the approximately 50 dose-escalation patients, some 20 had hepatocellular carcinoma, about 15 melanoma, 9 renal cell carcinoma and 9 head and neck cancer. A male proportion of nearly 85% and a mean age of approximately 61 years, ranging from 23 to 79, were recorded for the dose-escalation cohort. Prior anti-PD-1, anti-PD-L1 or anti-CTLA-4 therapy was permitted, and 40% to 50% of dose-escalation patients had received checkpoint inhibitors. Three dose-escalation patients achieved partial responses, one with hepatocellular carcinoma and two with cutaneous melanoma. The point of sequencing TCRbeta in the periphery was to test whether ivuxolimab changed TCR sequence diversity and drove clonal T-cell expansion. The paper describes the monotherapy dose-escalation part (N of about 55 patients) of the phase I trial of ivuxolimab. Beyond this particular receptor, the publication reports: Low levels of normalized T-cell clonal expansion were also seen in some nonresponding patients. Antigen specificity was not determined for the clonally expanded peripheral T cells. At doses of 0.1 to 3.0 mg/kg, clonal expansion of both CD4+ and CD8+ T cells in blood was seen between baseline and week 6. In the 0.1-3.0 mg/kg groups, partial responders had among the lowest normalized peripheral clonal expansion, particularly in CD8+ T cells. After ivuxolimab, more expanded clones were found on average in CD8+ T cells than in CD4+ T cells.

The germline V gene sets CDR1 to MNHNS and CDR2 to SASEGT. Compared with germline, V lacks 3 bases and J lacks 4 bases; bases without a gene match: 11. The CDR3 holds 16 amino acids from the cysteine to the phenylalanine. The kept DNA is CDR3 alone, 48 bases in frame from the first base. On this clone: The antigen it binds to is not known. The input lacks base qualities; no much larger clone sits a single base away.

Patients with autoimmune disease history or receiving systemic immunosuppression were excluded from the trial. In every dose cohort, peripheral blood was drawn for TCR sequencing at baseline, cycle 4 day 1, and cycle 7 day 1. Samples came from an open-label, multicenter, first-in-human phase I dose-escalation trial of ivuxolimab. Adults with locally advanced or metastatic melanoma, renal cell, hepatocellular, or head and neck squamous cell carcinoma were enrolled in the trial. CD4+ and CD8+ T cells were sorted separately from peripheral blood before TCR sequencing. For sequencing of the TCRbeta CDR3 region, genomic DNA was extracted from the sorted cells. The immunoSEQ Assay was used to sequence the TCRbeta CDR3 regions. TCRdb took this table from immuneACCESS and kept in-frame rearrangements with V and J called. Such tables lack part of the clones; where checked against another copy, unresolved V genes explain under half of the gap, and the rest is unexplained. In all, the sample holds 55,000 to 80,000 clones, and 89% of those were seen once. The ten largest clones represent 12% of the sample.

The V and J segments used are TRBV6-1 and TRBJ2-5; 7 junctional bases match TRBD2. Source: CD4+ or CD8+ T cells sorted from blood, taken in a trial of the OX40 agonist ivuxolimab. The receptor was derived from an adult with an advanced solid tumor such as melanoma, head and neck, liver or kidney cancer. The sequenced DNA: TGTGCCAGCAGTGATTCTGGGGGAGGGCCGCGAGAGACCCAGTACTTC. Its protein reads: CASSDSGGGPRETQYF.